The 14 T cell receptor beta chains below all came from one sample that was sequenced in a study of blood T cell repertoires in COVID-19. Repertoires were generated with immunoSEQ multiplex PCR, while TCRdb's copy carries only in-frame clones and drops some. The sample yields roughly 280,000 clones, around 87% seen once. Specimen: PBMCs or T cells enriched from blood (not recorded which). The receptors were sampled from a woman under 30 who had recovered from COVID-19.

This chain connects TRBV4-2 to TRBJ1-6; TRBD1 agrees at 9 bases. The germline gives CDR1 LGHNA, CDR2 YNFKEQ. The CDR3 runs to 16 residues. The V gene end was trimmed by 1 base and the J gene end by 8 bases; junction bases not matched to a gene: 6. The CDR3 protein is CASSQAWDRVDSPLHF. The CDR3 nucleotides are TGTGCCAGCAGCCAAGCCTGGGACAGGGTAGATTCACCCCTCCACTTT.

The V gene is TRBV28, the J gene TRBJ2-2; maybe TRBD2 (5 bases). Trimming pared 1 base from V and 4 bases from J, leaving 7 bases between. CDR3 length: 14 residues. From germline, CDR1 is MDHEN and CDR2 SYDVKM. The CDR3 coding sequence is TGTGCCAGCAGTTTATTCCGGGGCACCGGGGAGCTGTTTTTT. Translation gives CASSLFRGTGELFF.

J is TRBJ1-2 and V is TRBV6-5; TRBD1 matches 7 bases. The CDR3 is made up of 13 amino acids. The V gene end was trimmed by 8 bases and the J gene end by 4 bases; junction bases not matched to a gene: 7. The germline V gene has CDR1 MNHEY and CDR2 SVGAGI. CDR3 sequence: CASGQGGLYGYTF. CDR3 coding DNA: TGTGCCAGCGGCCAAGGGGGCCTCTATGGCTACACCTTC.

The gene calls are TRBV7-3 and TRBJ2-1, with TRBD2 matching over 12 bases. Germline CDR1 is SGHTA and CDR2 is FQGTGA. The ends lost 1 base at V and 5 bases at J; junction bases unmatched: 6. This CDR3 has 17 amino acids. The CDR3 sequence is CASSLNLAGGPHNEQFF. Here the CDR3 DNA reads TGTGCCAGCAGCTTAAATCTAGCGGGGGGGCCTCACAATGAGCAGTTCTTC.

This rearrangement joins TRBV3-1 (or the pseudogene TRBV3-2) to TRBJ2-1; perhaps TRBD2 as D (5 bases). Trimming stripped 4 bases from V and 10 bases from J, with 14 bases between. Germline CDR1 and CDR2: LGHDT and YNNKEL (reference sequence). The CDR3 spans 13 residues. CDR3 sequence: CASSREGMGEQFF. CDR3 in DNA: TGTGCCAGCAGCCGCGAGGGCATGGGAGAGCAGTTCTTC.

The chain recombines TRBV9 with TRBJ1-2, with D perhaps TRBD1 (5 bases). Trimming cost V 3 bases and J 8 bases, with 17 bases left between them. From germline, CDR1 is SGDLS and CDR2 YYNGEE. The CDR3 extends over 14 amino acids. The CDR3 region is CASSAEGGARGYTF. The CDR3 nucleotides read TGTGCCAGCAGCGCGGAGGGAGGGGCGCGGGGCTACACCTTC.

The genes are TRBV11-2 and TRBJ1-1, with 8 bases matching TRBD1. CDR3 size: 14 residues. In germline, CDR1 is SGHAT, CDR2 FQNNGV. Trimming cost V 5 bases and J 7 bases; bases outside gene matches: 9. The CDR3 DNA is TGTGCCAGCAGCAACAGGGGGGATCTTGTTGAAGCTTTCTTT. This sequence encodes CASSNRGDLVEAFF.

The rearrangement uses TRBV5-1 and TRBJ2-2; D is possibly TRBD2 (6 bases). V lost 0 bases to trimming and J lost 3 bases, with 12 bases between them. In germline, CDR1 is SGHRS, CDR2 YFSETQ. The CDR3 totals 16 residues. The CDR3 spells CASSLEAGPDTGELFF. The CDR3 DNA reads TGCGCCAGCAGCTTGGAAGCGGGCCCGGACACCGGGGAGCTGTTTTTT.

The J gene is TRBJ1-4, the V gene TRBV27; 9 positions match TRBD1. With 5 bases clipped from V and 7 bases from J, the junction kept 11 bases outside the gene matches. Germline lookup yields CDR1 MNHEY and CDR2 SMNVEV (reference sequence). The CDR3 sequence is 16 residues long. This chain's CDR3 is CASSPSGQGRFEKLFF. CDR3 DNA: TGTGCCAGCAGTCCAAGCGGACAGGGGCGGTTTGAAAAACTGTTTTTT.

V gene TRBV10-1 combines with J gene TRBJ2-7; tentatively, D is TRBD1 (5 bases). Germline V CDR1 and CDR2: WNHNN, SYGVQD (reference sequence). Trimming left V 1 base short and J 6 bases short, with 10 bases between. The CDR3 is made up of 13 amino acids. The CDR3 loop reads CASSELGQTEQYF. In DNA form, the CDR3 reads TGCGCCAGCAGTGAGTTGGGGCAAACCGAGCAGTACTTC.

This clone showed up just once. The chain joins TRBV11-2 to TRBJ1-6, with TRBD1 identical over 8 bases. CDR3 length equals 13 residues. Germline V CDR1 and CDR2: SGHAT, FQNNGV. Germline trimming cut 2 bases from V and 14 bases from J; bases unmatched to any gene: 5. The DNA for the CDR3 is TGTGCCAGCAGCTTATCCCAGGACAGGGCCCTCCACTTT. This codes for CASSLSQDRALHF.

This chain joins TRBV7-3 and TRBJ2-3, with D possibly matching TRBD1 (6 bases). From germline, CDR1 is SGHTA and CDR2 FQGTGA. Trimming removed 2 bases at V and 6 bases at J, with 15 bases between. The CDR3 is made up of 15 amino acids. DNA of the CDR3: TGTGCCAGCAGCTTATCGACAGGCCTGTGGGATACGCAGTATTTT. Its protein product is CASSLSTGLWDTQYF.

The J gene is TRBJ2-1, the V gene TRBV7-8; no clear D. Germline-derived CDR1 and CDR2 are SGHVS and FQNEAQ. V lost 3 bases to trimming and J lost 2 bases, with 5 bases between them. This CDR3 comprises 13 residues. The CDR3 loop is CASSFSPYNEQFF. CDR3 sequence (DNA): TGTGCCAGCAGCTTCTCCCCCTACAATGAGCAGTTCTTC.

The chain recombines TRBV30 with TRBJ1-2; D not resolved. The germline V gene encodes CDR1 GTSNPN and CDR2 SVGIG (reference sequence). The V end lost 5 bases, the J end lost 6 bases, and 13 bases lay between the germline ends. CDR3 length equals 12 residues. Here the CDR3 reads CAWATELNGYTF. CDR3 sequence (DNA): TGTGCCTGGGCTACTGAACTGAATGGCTACACCTTC.